Sequencing of this TCR beta chain was carried out in a study of T cells after yellow fever vaccination. Notes on the study in general: Clonotypes shared by both compartments, CD4 and CD8, made up a small share. Abundant clonotypes from the bulk population could have been carried over as contaminants into FACS-sorted repertoires.

CDR1 and CDR2 from the germline V gene are SGHTA and FQGNSA. Trimming took 1 base from V and 2 from J; bases not matched to a gene: 12. The CDR3 extends over 18 amino acids. TCRdb re-called the 5' RACE reads through MiXCR, storing one row per CDR3 protein. The sample has hundreds of thousands of distinct CDR3 sequences, 9% to 15% seen once. Worth noting for this clonotype: The antigen remains undetermined.

The sequencing used PBMCs, collected on the day of the yellow fever booster vaccination. J is TRBJ2-5 and V is TRBV7-2, with 8 bases lining up with TRBD1. The receptor was isolated from a man aged 25-45 years who received the YFV17D yellow fever vaccine. The CDR3, as DNA: TGTGCCAGCAGCTTAGGGCCCAGGGTCGGGACAGGACAAGAGACCCAGTACTTC. It specifies CASSLGPRVGTGQETQYF.